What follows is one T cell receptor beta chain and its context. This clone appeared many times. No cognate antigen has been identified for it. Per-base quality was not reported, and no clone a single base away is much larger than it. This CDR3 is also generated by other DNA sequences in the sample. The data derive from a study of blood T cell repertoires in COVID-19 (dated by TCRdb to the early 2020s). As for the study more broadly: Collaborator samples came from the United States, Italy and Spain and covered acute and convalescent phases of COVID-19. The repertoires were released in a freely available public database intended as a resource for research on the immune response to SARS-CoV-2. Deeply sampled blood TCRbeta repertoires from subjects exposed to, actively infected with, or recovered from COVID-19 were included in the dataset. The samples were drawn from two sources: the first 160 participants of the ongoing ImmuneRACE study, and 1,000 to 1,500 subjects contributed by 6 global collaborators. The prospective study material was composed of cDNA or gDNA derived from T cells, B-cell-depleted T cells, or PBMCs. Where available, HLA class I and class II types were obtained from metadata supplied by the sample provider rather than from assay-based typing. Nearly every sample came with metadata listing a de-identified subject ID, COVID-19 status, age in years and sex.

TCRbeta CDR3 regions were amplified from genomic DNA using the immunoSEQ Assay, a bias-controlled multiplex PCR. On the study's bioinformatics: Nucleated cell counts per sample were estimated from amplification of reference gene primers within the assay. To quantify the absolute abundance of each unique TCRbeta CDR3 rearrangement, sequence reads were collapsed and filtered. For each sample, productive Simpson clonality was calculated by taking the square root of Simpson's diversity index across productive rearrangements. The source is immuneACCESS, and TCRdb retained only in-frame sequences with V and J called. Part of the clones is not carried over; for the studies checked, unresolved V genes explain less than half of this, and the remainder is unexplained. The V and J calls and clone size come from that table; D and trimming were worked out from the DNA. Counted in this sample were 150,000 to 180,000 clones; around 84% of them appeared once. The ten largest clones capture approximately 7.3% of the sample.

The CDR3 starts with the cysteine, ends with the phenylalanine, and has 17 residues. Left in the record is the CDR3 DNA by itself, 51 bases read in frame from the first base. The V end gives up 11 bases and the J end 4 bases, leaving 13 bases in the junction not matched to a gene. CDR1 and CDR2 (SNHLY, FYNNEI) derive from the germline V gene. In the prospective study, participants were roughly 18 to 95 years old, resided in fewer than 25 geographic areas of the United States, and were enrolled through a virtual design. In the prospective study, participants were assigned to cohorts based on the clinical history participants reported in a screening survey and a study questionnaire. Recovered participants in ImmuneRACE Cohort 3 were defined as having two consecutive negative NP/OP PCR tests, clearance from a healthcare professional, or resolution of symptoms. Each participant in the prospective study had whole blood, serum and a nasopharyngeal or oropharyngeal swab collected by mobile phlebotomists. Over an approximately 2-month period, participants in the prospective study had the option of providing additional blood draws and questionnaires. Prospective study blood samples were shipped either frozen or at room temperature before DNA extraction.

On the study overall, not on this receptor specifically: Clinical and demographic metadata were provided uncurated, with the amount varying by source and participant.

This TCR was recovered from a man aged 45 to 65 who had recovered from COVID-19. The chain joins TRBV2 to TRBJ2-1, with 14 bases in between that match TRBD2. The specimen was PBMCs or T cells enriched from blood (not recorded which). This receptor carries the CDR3 CARGGTSGGRTYNEQFF. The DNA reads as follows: TGTGCCCGCGGGGGGACTAGCGGGGGACGGACGTACAATGAGCAGTTCTTC.